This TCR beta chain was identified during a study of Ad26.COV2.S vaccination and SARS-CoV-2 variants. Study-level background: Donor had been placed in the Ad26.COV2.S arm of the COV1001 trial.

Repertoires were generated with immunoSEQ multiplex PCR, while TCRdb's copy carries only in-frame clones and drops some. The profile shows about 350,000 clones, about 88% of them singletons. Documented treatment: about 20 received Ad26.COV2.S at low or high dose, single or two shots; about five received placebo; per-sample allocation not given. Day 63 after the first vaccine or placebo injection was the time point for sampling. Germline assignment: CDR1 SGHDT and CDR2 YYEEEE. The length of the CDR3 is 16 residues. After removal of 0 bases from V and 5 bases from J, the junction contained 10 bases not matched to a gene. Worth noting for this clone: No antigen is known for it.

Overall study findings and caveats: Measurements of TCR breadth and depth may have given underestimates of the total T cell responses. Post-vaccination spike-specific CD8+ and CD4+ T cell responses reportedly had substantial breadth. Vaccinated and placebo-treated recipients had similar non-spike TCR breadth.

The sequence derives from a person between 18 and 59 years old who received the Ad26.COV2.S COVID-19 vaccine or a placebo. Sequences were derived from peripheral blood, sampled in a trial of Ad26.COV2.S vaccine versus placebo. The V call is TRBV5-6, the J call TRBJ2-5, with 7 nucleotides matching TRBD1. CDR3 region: CASSLAFTGAGETQYF. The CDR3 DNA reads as TGTGCCAGCAGCTTGGCCTTTACAGGGGCAGGCGAGACCCAGTACTTC.